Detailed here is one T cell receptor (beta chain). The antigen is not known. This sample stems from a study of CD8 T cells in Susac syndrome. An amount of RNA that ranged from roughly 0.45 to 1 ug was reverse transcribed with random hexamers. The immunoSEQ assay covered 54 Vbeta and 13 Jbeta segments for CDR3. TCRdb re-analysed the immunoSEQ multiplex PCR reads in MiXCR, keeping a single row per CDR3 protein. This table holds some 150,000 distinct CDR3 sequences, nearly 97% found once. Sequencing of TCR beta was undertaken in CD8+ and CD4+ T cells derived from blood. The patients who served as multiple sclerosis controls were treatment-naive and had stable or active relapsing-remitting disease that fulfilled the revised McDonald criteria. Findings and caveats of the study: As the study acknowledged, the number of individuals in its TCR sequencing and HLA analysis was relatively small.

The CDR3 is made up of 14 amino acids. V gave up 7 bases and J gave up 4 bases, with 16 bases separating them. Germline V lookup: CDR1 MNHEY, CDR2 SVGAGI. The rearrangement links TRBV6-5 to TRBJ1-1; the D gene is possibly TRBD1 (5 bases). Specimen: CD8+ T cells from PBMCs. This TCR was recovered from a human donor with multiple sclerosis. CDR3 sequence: CASTFHSQGTEAFF. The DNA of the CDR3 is TGTGCCAGCACCTTCCACTCTCAGGGCACTGAAGCTTTCTTT.